This paragraph covers one T cell receptor (beta chain) sequence. This sample is part of a study of blood T cell repertoires in COVID-19. Study-wide background: Samples of COVID-19 (acute and convalescent) were obtained from the United States, Italy and Spain. Sample material is recorded as cDNA or gDNA derived from T cells, B-cell-depleted T cells, or PBMCs.

Assay used: immunoSEQ multiplex PCR; TCRdb lists only in-frame clones, some missing. Among about 210,000 clones listed, 89% were seen once. CDR1 SGHVS and CDR2 FQNEAQ come from the germline V gene. There are 15 residues in the CDR3. V lost 4 bases to trimming and J lost 3 bases, with 12 bases between them. The sequence was obtained from a woman between 40 and 55 years old with acute or convalescent COVID-19. This chain joins TRBV7-8 and TRBJ1-4; tentative D call: TRBD1 (5 bases). Source material: peripheral blood. CDR3 amino acids: CASSSGTYPNEKLFF. The DNA for the CDR3 is TGTGCCAGCAGCTCCGGGACTTATCCTAATGAAAAACTGTTTTTT.